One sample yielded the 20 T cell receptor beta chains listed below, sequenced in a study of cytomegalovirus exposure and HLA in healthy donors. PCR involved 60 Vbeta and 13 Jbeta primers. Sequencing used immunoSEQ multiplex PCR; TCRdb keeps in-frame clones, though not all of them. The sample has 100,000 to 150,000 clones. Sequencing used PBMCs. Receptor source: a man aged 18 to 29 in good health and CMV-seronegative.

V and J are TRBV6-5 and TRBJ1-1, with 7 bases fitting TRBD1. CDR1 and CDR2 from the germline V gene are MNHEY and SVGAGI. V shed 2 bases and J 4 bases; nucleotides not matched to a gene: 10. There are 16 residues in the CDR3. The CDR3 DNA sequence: TGTGCCAGCAGTTACAGCGGTCTACAGGGGAGCACTGAAGCTTTCTTT. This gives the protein CASSYSGLQGSTEAFF.

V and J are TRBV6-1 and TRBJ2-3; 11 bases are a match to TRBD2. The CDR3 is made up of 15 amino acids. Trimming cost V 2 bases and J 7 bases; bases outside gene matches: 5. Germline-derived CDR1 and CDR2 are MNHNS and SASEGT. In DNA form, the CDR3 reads TGTGCCAGCAGTGAAACTAGCGGGGGTGTAAATACGCAGTATTTT. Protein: CASSETSGGVNTQYF.

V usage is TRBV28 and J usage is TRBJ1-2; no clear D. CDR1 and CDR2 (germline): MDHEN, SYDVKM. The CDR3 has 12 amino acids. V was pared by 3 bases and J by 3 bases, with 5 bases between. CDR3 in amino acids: CASSFIHYGYTF. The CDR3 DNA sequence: TGTGCCAGCAGTTTTATCCACTATGGCTACACCTTC.

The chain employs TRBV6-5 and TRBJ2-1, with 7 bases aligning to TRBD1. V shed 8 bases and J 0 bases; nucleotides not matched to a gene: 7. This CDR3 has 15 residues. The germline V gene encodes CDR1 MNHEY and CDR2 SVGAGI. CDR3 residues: CASGMTGSSYNEQFF. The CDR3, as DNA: TGTGCCAGCGGGATGACAGGGAGCTCCTACAATGAGCAGTTCTTC.

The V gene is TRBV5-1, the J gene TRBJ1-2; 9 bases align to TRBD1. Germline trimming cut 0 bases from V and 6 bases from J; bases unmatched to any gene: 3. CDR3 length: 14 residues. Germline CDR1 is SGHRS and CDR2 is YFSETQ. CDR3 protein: CASSLVRDRDGYTF. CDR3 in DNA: TGCGCCAGCAGCTTGGTTAGGGACAGGGATGGCTACACCTTC.

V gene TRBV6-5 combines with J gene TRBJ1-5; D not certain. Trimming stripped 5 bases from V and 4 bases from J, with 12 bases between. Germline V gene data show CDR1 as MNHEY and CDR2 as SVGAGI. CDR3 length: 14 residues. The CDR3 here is CASSPFQVNQPQHF. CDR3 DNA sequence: TGTGCCAGCAGTCCCTTCCAGGTTAATCAGCCCCAGCATTTT.

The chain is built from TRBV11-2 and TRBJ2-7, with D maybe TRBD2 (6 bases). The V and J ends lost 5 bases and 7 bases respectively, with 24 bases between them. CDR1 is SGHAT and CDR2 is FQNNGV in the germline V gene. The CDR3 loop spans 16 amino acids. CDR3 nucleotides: TGTGCCAGCAGCCGCTTGGTGGGACTGAGCCTGGGGGAGCAGTACTTC. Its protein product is CASSRLVGLSLGEQYF.

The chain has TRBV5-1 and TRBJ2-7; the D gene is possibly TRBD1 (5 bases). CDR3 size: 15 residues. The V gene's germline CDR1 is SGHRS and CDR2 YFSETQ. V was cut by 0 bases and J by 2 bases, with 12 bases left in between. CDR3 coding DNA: TGCGCCAGCAGCTTGGGACAGTGGAGACCCTACGAGCAGTACTTC. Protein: CASSLGQWRPYEQYF.

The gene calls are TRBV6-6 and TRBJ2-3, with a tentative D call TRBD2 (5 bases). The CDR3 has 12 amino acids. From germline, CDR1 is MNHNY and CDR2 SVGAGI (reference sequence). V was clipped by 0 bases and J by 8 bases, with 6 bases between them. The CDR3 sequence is CASSYSAGTQYF. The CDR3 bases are TGTGCCAGCAGTTACTCCGCGGGTACGCAGTATTTT.

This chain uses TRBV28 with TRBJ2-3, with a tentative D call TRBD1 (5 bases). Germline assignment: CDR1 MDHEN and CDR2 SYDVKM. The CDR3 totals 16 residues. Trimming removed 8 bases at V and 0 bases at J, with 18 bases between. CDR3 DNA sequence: TGTGCCAGCCACCTGGGAAATGGGGCTAGCACAGATACGCAGTATTTT. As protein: CASHLGNGASTDTQYF.

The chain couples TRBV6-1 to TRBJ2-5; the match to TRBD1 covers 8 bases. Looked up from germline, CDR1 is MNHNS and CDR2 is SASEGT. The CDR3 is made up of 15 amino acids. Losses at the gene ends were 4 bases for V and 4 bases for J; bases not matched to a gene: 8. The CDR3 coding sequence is TGTGCCAGCAGTGCCCAGGGGGCATGGGGAGAGACCCAGTACTTC. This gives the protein CASSAQGAWGETQYF.

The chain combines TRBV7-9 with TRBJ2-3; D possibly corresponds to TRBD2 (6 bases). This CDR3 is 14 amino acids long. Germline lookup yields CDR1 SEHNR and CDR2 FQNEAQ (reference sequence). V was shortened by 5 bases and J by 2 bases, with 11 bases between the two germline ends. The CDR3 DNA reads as TGTGCCAGCAGCCTGGGGACTTACACAGATACGCAGTATTTT. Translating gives CASSLGTYTDTQYF.

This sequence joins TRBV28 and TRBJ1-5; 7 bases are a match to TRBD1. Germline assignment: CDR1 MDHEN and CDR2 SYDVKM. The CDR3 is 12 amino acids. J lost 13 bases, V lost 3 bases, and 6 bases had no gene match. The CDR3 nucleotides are TGTGCCAGCAGTTTCCTTGGACAGGCTCAGCATTTT. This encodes CASSFLGQAQHF.

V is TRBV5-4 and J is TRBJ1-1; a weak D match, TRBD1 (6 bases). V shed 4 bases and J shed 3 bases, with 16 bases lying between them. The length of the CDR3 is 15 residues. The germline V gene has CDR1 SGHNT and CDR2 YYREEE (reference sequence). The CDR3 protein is CASSHLGGPYTEAFF. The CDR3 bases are TGTGCCAGCAGCCATCTTGGGGGCCCGTACACTGAAGCTTTCTTT.

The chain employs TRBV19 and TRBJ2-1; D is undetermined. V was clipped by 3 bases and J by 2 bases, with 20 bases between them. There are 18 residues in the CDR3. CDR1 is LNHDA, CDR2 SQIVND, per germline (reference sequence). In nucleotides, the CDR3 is TGTGCCAGTAGTATGAATAAGTTGACTTTAATAACCTACAATGAGCAGTTCTTC. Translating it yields CASSMNKLTLITYNEQFF.

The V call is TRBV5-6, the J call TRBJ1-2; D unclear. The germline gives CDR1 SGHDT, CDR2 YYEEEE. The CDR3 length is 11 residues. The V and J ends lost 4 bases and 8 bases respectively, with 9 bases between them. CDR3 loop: CASSREQGYTF. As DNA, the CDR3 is TGTGCCAGCAGCCGGGAGCAGGGCTACACCTTC.

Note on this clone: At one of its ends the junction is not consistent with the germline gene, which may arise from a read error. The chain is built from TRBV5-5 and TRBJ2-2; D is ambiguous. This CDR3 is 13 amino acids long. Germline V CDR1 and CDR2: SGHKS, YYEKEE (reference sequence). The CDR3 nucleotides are TGTGCCAGCAGCGCCACAGTGACCGGCGAGCTGTTTTTT. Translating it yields CASSATVTGELFF.

CDR3 nucleotide sequence: TGTGCCAGCAGCCCCTGGGGGCCCCACGAGCAGTACTTC. This translates into CASSPWGPHEQYF. The rearrangement uses TRBV9 and TRBJ2-7; a possible D gene is TRBD1 (6 bases). V was cut by 4 bases and J by 5 bases, with 13 bases left in between. Germline loops: CDR1 SGDLS, CDR2 YYNGEE. The CDR3 consists of 13 residues.

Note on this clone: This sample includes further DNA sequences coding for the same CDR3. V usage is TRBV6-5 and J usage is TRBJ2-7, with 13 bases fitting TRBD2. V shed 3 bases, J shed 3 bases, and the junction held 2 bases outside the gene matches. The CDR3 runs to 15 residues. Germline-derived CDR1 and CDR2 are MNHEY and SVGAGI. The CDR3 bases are TGTGCCAGCAGTTATGGACTAGCGGGGGTCTACGAGCAGTACTTC. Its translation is CASSYGLAGVYEQYF.

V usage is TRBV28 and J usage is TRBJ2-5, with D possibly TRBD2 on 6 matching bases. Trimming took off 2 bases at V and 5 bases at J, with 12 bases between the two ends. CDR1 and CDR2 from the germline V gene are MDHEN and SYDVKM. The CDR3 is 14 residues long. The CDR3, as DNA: TGTGCCAGCAGTTTAGACGGGAGAGATGAGACCCAGTACTTC. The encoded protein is CASSLDGRDETQYF.